This is a list of T cell receptor beta chains from one sample in a study of cytomegalovirus exposure and HLA in healthy donors. Measured with immunoSEQ multiplex PCR; TCRdb has only the in-frame clones, and not every one. The profile shows around 200,000 clones, under 85% of them singletons. The sequenced sample consisted of PBMCs. The receptors stem from a male donor in good health and CMV-seronegative. Both conserved end residues are part of each CDR3. The D gene is left open where the match is weak. Clone size, where shown, is once, few, many, or a class for clones that have expanded.

J gene: TRBJ1-2; clone size: once; D gene: TRBD1; V gene: TRBV27; CDR3 protein: CASSLKGTGVLYTF; CDR3 DNA: TGTGCCAGCAGTTTAAAAGGGACAGGGGTCCTCTACACCTTC
J gene: TRBJ2-7; clone size: -; D gene: TRBD1; V gene: TRBV5-1; CDR3 protein: CASSSSSDRGRYEQYF; CDR3 DNA: TGCGCCAGCAGCTCCTCTTCGGACAGGGGAAGGTACGAGCAGTACTTC
J gene: TRBJ2-7; clone size: -; D gene: TRBD2; V gene: TRBV15; CDR3 protein: CATSRDRLAGMYEQYF; CDR3 DNA: TGTGCCACCAGCAGAGATCGGCTAGCGGGTATGTACGAGCAGTACTTC
J gene: TRBJ1-5; clone size: -; D gene: -; V gene: TRBV6-6; CDR3 protein: CASSYPGNQPQHF; CDR3 DNA: TGTGCCAGCAGTTACCCGGGCAATCAGCCCCAGCATTTT
J gene: TRBJ1-2; clone size: -; D gene: -; V gene: TRBV9; CDR3 protein: CASSVGGVDGYTF; CDR3 DNA: TGTGCCAGCAGCGTAGGGGGGGTCGATGGCTACACCTTC
J gene: TRBJ1-5; clone size: once; D gene: TRBD1; V gene: TRBV28; CDR3 protein: CASSEGWNRGVDYSNQPQHF; CDR3 DNA: TGTGCCAGCAGTGAAGGTTGGAACAGGGGCGTTGACTATAGCAATCAGCCCCAGCATTTT
J gene: TRBJ2-2; clone size: -; D gene: TRBD1; V gene: TRBV27; CDR3 protein: CAVSGTGPTGELFF; CDR3 DNA: TGTGCCGTCTCCGGGACAGGACCCACCGGGGAGCTGTTTTTT
J gene: TRBJ1-3; clone size: -; D gene: -; V gene: TRBV10-3; CDR3 protein: CAISESKRGGTGNTIYF; CDR3 DNA: TGTGCCATCAGTGAGTCGAAGAGGGGGGGCACTGGAAACACCATATATTTT
J gene: TRBJ2-5; clone size: -; D gene: TRBD2; V gene: TRBV27; CDR3 protein: CASSYLAGDETQYF; CDR3 DNA: TGTGCCAGCAGTTATCTAGCGGGAGATGAGACCCAGTACTTC
J gene: TRBJ2-6; clone size: -; D gene: TRBD1; V gene: TRBV12-5; CDR3 protein: CASGYTHRGSGANVLTF; CDR3 DNA: TGTGCTAGTGGTTACACCCACAGGGGCTCTGGGGCCAACGTCCTGACTTTC
J gene: TRBJ1-5; clone size: once; D gene: -; V gene: TRBV6-1; CDR3 protein: CASSEVRGYSNQPQHF; CDR3 DNA: TGTGCCAGCAGTGAAGTGCGAGGATATAGCAATCAGCCCCAGCATTTT
J gene: TRBJ2-5; clone size: once; D gene: -; V gene: TRBV15; CDR3 protein: CATSRDQETQYF; CDR3 DNA: TGTGCCACCAGCAGAGATCAGGAGACCCAGTACTTC
J gene: TRBJ2-3; clone size: -; D gene: TRBD2; V gene: TRBV9; CDR3 protein: CASCIAGTAADTQYF; CDR3 DNA: TGTGCCAGCTGTATAGCGGGTACCGCCGCAGATACGCAGTATTTT
J gene: TRBJ2-7; clone size: once; D gene: TRBD2; V gene: TRBV28; CDR3 protein: CASIGLAGPYEQYF; CDR3 DNA: TGTGCCAGCATTGGACTAGCGGGACCCTACGAGCAGTACTTC
J gene: TRBJ2-7; clone size: few; D gene: -; V gene: TRBV4-2; CDR3 protein: CASSQGGANEQYF; CDR3 DNA: TGTGCCAGCAGCCAAGGGGGAGCCAACGAGCAGTACTTC
J gene: TRBJ1-2; clone size: -; D gene: TRBD1; V gene: TRBV30; CDR3 protein: CAWTQGATNYGYTF; CDR3 DNA: TGTGCCTGGACCCAGGGGGCGACGAACTATGGCTACACCTTC
J gene: TRBJ1-2; clone size: -; D gene: -; V gene: TRBV29-1; CDR3 protein: CSIRTEPNYGYTF; CDR3 DNA: TGCAGCATCCGGACAGAGCCTAACTATGGCTACACCTTC
J gene: TRBJ2-3; clone size: -; D gene: -; V gene: TRBV4-2; CDR3 protein: CASSPKTFQGTDTQYF; CDR3 DNA: TGTGCCAGCAGCCCGAAAACATTCCAGGGCACAGATACGCAGTATTTT
J gene: TRBJ2-1; clone size: -; D gene: TRBD2; V gene: TRBV11-3; CDR3 protein: CASSLDQSGSGAMNEQFF; CDR3 DNA: TGTGCCAGCAGCTTAGATCAGTCCGGGAGCGGGGCTATGAATGAGCAGTTCTTC
J gene: TRBJ2-1; clone size: -; D gene: TRBD2; V gene: TRBV11-2; CDR3 protein: CASSLEPGGLYNEQFF; CDR3 DNA: TGTGCCAGCAGCTTAGAGCCGGGAGGTCTATACAATGAGCAGTTCTTC
J gene: TRBJ2-2; clone size: -; D gene: TRBD2; V gene: TRBV6-4; CDR3 protein: CASSDGLAGGPDYTGELFF; CDR3 DNA: TGTGCCAGCAGTGACGGACTAGCGGGAGGGCCCGATTATACCGGGGAGCTGTTTTTT
J gene: TRBJ2-1; clone size: -; D gene: -; V gene: TRBV29-1; CDR3 protein: CSVSGSTEGYNEQFF; CDR3 DNA: TGCAGCGTCTCTGGGTCCACGGAGGGGTACAATGAGCAGTTCTTC
J gene: TRBJ1-5; clone size: -; D gene: TRBD1; V gene: TRBV7-3; CDR3 protein: CAGVRQGHQPQHF; CDR3 DNA: TGTGCCGGGGTTAGACAGGGTCATCAGCCCCAGCATTTT
J gene: TRBJ2-3; clone size: -; D gene: -; V gene: TRBV30; CDR3 protein: CAWSGTGSSTDTQYF; CDR3 DNA: TGTGCCTGGAGTGGAACAGGGTCTAGCACAGATACGCAGTATTTT
J gene: TRBJ1-3; clone size: -; D gene: TRBD1; V gene: TRBV4-2; CDR3 protein: CASSPGGSGNTIYF; CDR3 DNA: TGTGCCAGCAGCCCAGGGGGCTCTGGAAACACCATATATTTT
J gene: TRBJ2-1; clone size: few; D gene: -; V gene: TRBV6-5; CDR3 protein: CASSYSYRPNEQFF; CDR3 DNA: TGTGCCAGCAGTTACTCTTACAGGCCCAATGAGCAGTTCTTC
J gene: TRBJ2-2; clone size: few; D gene: -; V gene: TRBV5-4; CDR3 protein: CASSQVGVPGELFF; CDR3 DNA: TGTGCCAGCAGCCAGGTCGGGGTACCCGGGGAGCTGTTTTTT
J gene: TRBJ2-7; clone size: -; D gene: TRBD2; V gene: TRBV6-5; CDR3 protein: CASSGLAGGLEQYF; CDR3 DNA: TGTGCCAGCAGTGGACTAGCGGGGGGGCTCGAGCAGTACTTC
J gene: TRBJ2-3; clone size: -; D gene: -; V gene: TRBV28; CDR3 protein: CASKGLAFPDTQYF; CDR3 DNA: TGTGCCAGCAAAGGTTTAGCTTTCCCGGATACGCAGTATTTT
J gene: TRBJ2-5; clone size: -; D gene: -; V gene: TRBV6-6; CDR3 protein: CASSYSWAQETQYF; CDR3 DNA: TGTGCCAGCAGTTACTCTTGGGCTCAAGAGACCCAGTACTTC
J gene: TRBJ2-1; clone size: -; D gene: TRBD2; V gene: TRBV28; CDR3 protein: CASSLSIAGVEQFF; CDR3 DNA: TGTGCCAGCAGTTTAAGTATAGCGGGAGTTGAGCAGTTCTTC
J gene: TRBJ1-5; clone size: -; D gene: -; V gene: TRBV6-5; CDR3 protein: CASSYYGGSGQPQHF; CDR3 DNA: TGTGCCAGCAGTTACTATGGCGGGAGTGGTCAGCCCCAGCATTTT
J gene: TRBJ2-5; clone size: -; D gene: -; V gene: TRBV7-9; CDR3 protein: CASRPGLYQETQYF; CDR3 DNA: TGTGCCAGCAGACCCGGTTTGTACCAAGAGACCCAGTACTTC
J gene: TRBJ2-6; clone size: -; D gene: -; V gene: TRBV27; CDR3 protein: CASSLFSQLAGSGANVLTF; CDR3 DNA: TGTGCCAGCAGTTTATTTTCCCAACTAGCTGGGTCTGGGGCCAACGTCCTGACTTTC
J gene: TRBJ1-3; clone size: -; D gene: -; V gene: TRBV30; CDR3 protein: CAWTAWTVSGNTIYF; CDR3 DNA: TGTGCCTGGACAGCTTGGACAGTCTCTGGAAACACCATATATTTT
J gene: TRBJ2-1; clone size: -; D gene: -; V gene: TRBV4-2; CDR3 protein: CASSRQRVEQFF; CDR3 DNA: TGTGCCAGCAGCCGGCAGAGGGTTGAGCAGTTCTTC
J gene: TRBJ2-7; clone size: -; D gene: TRBD2; V gene: TRBV10-3; CDR3 protein: CAISPRGRGSSYEQYF; CDR3 DNA: TGTGCCATCAGTCCCCGAGGGCGGGGGAGCTCCTACGAGCAGTACTTC
J gene: TRBJ1-2; clone size: -; D gene: TRBD1; V gene: TRBV12-5; CDR3 protein: CASGPPRRTGGYGYTF; CDR3 DNA: TGTGCTAGTGGTCCTCCCCGAAGGACAGGGGGATATGGCTACACCTTC
J gene: TRBJ2-1; clone size: -; D gene: -; V gene: TRBV9; CDR3 protein: CASSGALAIYNEQFF; CDR3 DNA: TGTGCCAGCAGCGGGGCTCTAGCGATTTACAATGAGCAGTTCTTC
J gene: TRBJ2-1; clone size: -; D gene: -; V gene: TRBV7-3; CDR3 protein: CASSLEGPYNEQFF; CDR3 DNA: TGTGCCAGCAGCTTAGAGGGCCCCTACAATGAGCAGTTCTTC
J gene: TRBJ1-5; clone size: -; D gene: -; V gene: TRBV6-5; CDR3 protein: CASSTPQNQPQHF; CDR3 DNA: TGTGCCAGCAGTACCCCACAGAATCAGCCCCAGCATTTT
J gene: TRBJ1-1; clone size: -; D gene: -; V gene: TRBV11-2; CDR3 protein: CASSLVRNTEAFF; CDR3 DNA: TGTGCCAGCAGCTTAGTCAGGAACACTGAAGCTTTCTTT
J gene: TRBJ1-5; clone size: -; D gene: TRBD1; V gene: TRBV30; CDR3 protein: CAWTQQGLDQPQHF; CDR3 DNA: TGTGCCTGGACGCAACAGGGGTTGGATCAGCCCCAGCATTTT
J gene: TRBJ2-7; clone size: -; D gene: TRBD1; V gene: TRBV27; CDR3 protein: CASSLSSTGHEQYF; CDR3 DNA: TGTGCCAGCAGTTTATCGTCGACAGGGCACGAGCAGTACTTC
J gene: TRBJ1-3; clone size: few; D gene: -; V gene: TRBV5-3; CDR3 protein: CARSLGTFGNTIYF; CDR3 DNA: TGTGCCAGAAGCCTGGGGACTTTTGGAAACACCATATATTTT
J gene: TRBJ2-3; clone size: -; D gene: TRBD2; V gene: TRBV28; CDR3 protein: CASSSHSTSDLGTQYF; CDR3 DNA: TGTGCCAGCAGCTCCCACTCGACTAGCGACCTGGGTACGCAGTATTTT
J gene: TRBJ2-5; clone size: -; D gene: -; V gene: TRBV5-1; CDR3 protein: CASSFEGNGGQETQYF; CDR3 DNA: TGCGCCAGCAGCTTCGAAGGGAACGGAGGGCAAGAGACCCAGTACTTC
J gene: TRBJ1-1; clone size: -; D gene: -; V gene: TRBV29-1; CDR3 protein: CSVVSGGPQAPEAFF; CDR3 DNA: TGCAGCGTTGTATCGGGGGGGCCACAGGCCCCTGAAGCTTTCTTT
J gene: TRBJ2-3; clone size: -; D gene: -; V gene: TRBV19; CDR3 protein: CASSPRQSPHTDTQYF; CDR3 DNA: TGTGCCAGTAGTCCCCGACAGAGCCCACACACAGATACGCAGTATTTT
J gene: TRBJ2-7; clone size: -; D gene: -; V gene: TRBV6-1; CDR3 protein: CASRVEATYEQYF; CDR3 DNA: TGTGCCAGCAGGGTCGAGGCCACCTACGAGCAGTACTTC
J gene: TRBJ2-1; clone size: -; D gene: TRBD1; V gene: TRBV29-1; CDR3 protein: CSVDRDVREQFF; CDR3 DNA: TGCAGCGTCGACAGGGACGTACGTGAGCAGTTCTTC
J gene: TRBJ1-6; clone size: once; D gene: -; V gene: TRBV7-9; CDR3 protein: CASMAGFGSPLHF; CDR3 DNA: TGTGCCAGCATGGCGGGGTTTGGGTCACCCCTCCACTTT
J gene: TRBJ2-3; clone size: -; D gene: -; V gene: TRBV7-3; CDR3 protein: CASSLNRDITSTDTQYF; CDR3 DNA: TGTGCCAGCAGCTTAAACCGGGACATAACTAGCACAGATACGCAGTATTTT
J gene: TRBJ1-1; clone size: few; D gene: TRBD1; V gene: TRBV7-6; CDR3 protein: CASSSGQGWTEAFF; CDR3 DNA: TGTGCCAGCAGCTCCGGACAGGGGTGGACTGAAGCTTTCTTT
J gene: TRBJ1-2; clone size: few; D gene: TRBD1; V gene: TRBV27; CDR3 protein: CASSWGQSNYGYTF; CDR3 DNA: TGTGCCAGCAGTTGGGGACAGTCAAACTATGGCTACACCTTC
J gene: TRBJ2-7; clone size: -; D gene: -; V gene: TRBV10-3; CDR3 protein: CAISIRVTHEQYF; CDR3 DNA: TGTGCCATCAGTATCAGGGTGACCCACGAGCAGTACTTC
J gene: TRBJ2-1; clone size: -; D gene: TRBD2; V gene: TRBV28; CDR3 protein: CASSLSGIYNEQFF; CDR3 DNA: TGTGCCAGCAGCCTTAGCGGGATCTACAATGAGCAGTTCTTC